Here is one TCR beta chain with its context. The table came from immunoSEQ multiplex PCR; TCRdb's copy has only in-frame clones and leaves some out. The table includes 75,000 to 95,000 clones, roughly 80% detected once. The data were taken from a study of OX40 agonist ivuxolimab in advanced cancers. CDR3 length equals 13 residues. Germline CDR1 reads SEHNR; CDR2 reads FQNEAQ (reference sequence). The V end lost 5 bases, the J end lost 4 bases, and 12 bases lay between the germline ends. This chain connects TRBV7-9 to TRBJ2-7; D not certain. The source is an adult with an advanced solid tumor such as melanoma, head and neck, liver or kidney cancer. Specimen: CD4+ or CD8+ T cells sorted from blood, collected in a trial of the OX40 agonist ivuxolimab. CDR3: CASSPPAFYEQYF. Here the CDR3 DNA reads TGTGCCAGCAGCCCGCCTGCCTTTTACGAGCAGTACTTC. The full variable domain, with the rest looked up from reference TRBV7-9 and TRBJ2-7, is DTGVSQNPRHKITKRGQNVTFRCDPISEHNRLYWYRQTLGQGPEFLTYFQNEAQLEKSRLLSDRFSAERPKGSFSTLEIQRTEQGDSAMYLCASSPPAFYEQYFGPGTRLTVT.